This TCR beta chain was sequenced in a study of CD8+ T cells in alopecia areata. On the study more broadly: The investigators scored severity in treated patients by the percentage of affected scalp area. Study results and limitations: Scalp sample sequencing also detects resident alphabeta T cells of normal skin. Scalp and blood retained many expanded lesional clones during tofacitinib.

As to treatment: oral pan-JAK inhibitor, 5-10 mg twice daily. Collection of lesional scalp punch biopsies and peripheral blood was performed in alopecia areata patients. cDNA serving as the sequencing template came from extracted, reverse transcribed RNA. TCRdb keeps only in-frame clones here, not all; method: immunoSEQ multiplex PCR. Of hundreds of thousands of clones in the sample, about 60% were seen once. In regard to this clone: What it binds is unknown.

V was trimmed by 2 bases and J by 3 bases, leaving 10 bases between them. The CDR3 has 15 residues. Germline V gene sequence: CDR1 SNHLY, CDR2 FYNNEI. This material consisted of CD4+ T cells sorted from blood, taken around week 52, from a patient treated with tofacitinib. This sequence joins TRBV2 and TRBJ2-2; D possibly corresponds to TRBD1 (5 bases). This TCR was recovered from a human donor with alopecia areata. The CDR3, as DNA: TGTGCCAGCAGTGAAAGGGGCGCCGACACCGGGGAGCTGTTTTTT. Its translation: CASSERGADTGELFF.